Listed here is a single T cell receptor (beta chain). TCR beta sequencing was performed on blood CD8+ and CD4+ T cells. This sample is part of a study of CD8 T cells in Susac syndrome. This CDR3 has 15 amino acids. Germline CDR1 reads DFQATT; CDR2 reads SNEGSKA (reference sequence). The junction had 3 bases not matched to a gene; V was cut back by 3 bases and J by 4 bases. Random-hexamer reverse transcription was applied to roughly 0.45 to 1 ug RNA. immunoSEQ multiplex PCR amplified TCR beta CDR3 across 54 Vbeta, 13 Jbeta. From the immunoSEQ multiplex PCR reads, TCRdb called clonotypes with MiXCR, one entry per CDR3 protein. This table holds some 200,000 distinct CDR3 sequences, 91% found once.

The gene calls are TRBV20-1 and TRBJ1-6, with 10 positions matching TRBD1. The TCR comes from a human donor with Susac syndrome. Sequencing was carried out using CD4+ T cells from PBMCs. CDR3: CSARKGQGYNSPLHF. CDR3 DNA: TGCAGTGCTAGGAAGGGACAGGGGTATAATTCACCCCTCCACTTT.